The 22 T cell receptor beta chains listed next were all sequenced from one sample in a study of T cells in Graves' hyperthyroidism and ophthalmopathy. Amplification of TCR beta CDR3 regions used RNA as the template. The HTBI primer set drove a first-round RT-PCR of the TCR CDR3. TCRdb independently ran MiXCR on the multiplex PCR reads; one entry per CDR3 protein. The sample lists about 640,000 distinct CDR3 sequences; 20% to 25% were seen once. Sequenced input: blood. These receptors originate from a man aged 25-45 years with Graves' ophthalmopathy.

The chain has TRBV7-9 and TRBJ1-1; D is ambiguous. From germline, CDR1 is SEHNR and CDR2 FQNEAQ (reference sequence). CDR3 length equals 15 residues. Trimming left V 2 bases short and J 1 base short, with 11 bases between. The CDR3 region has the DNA TGTGCCAGCAGCTTATACAGCCGAGAGAACACTGAAGCTTTCTTT. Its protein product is CASSLYSRENTEAFF.

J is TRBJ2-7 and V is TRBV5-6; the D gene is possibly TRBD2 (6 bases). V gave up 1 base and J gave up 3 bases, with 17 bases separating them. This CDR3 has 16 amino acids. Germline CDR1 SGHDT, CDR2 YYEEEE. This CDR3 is CASSLYPAGVYYEQYF. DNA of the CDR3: TGTGCCAGCAGCTTGTATCCAGCGGGCGTCTACTACGAGCAGTACTTC. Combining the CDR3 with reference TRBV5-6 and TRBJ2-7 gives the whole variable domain DAGVTQSPTHLIKTRGQQVTLRCSPKSGHDTVSWYQQALGQGPQFIFQYYEEEERQRGNFPDRFSGHQFPNYSSELNVNALLLGDSALYLCASSLYPAGVYYEQYFGPGTRLTVT.

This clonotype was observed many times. CDR3 in DNA: TGTGCCAGCAGCCGGGGGGACTACCAAGAGACCCAGTACTTC. It encodes CASSRGDYQETQYF. The chain links TRBV11-2 to TRBJ2-5; 7 bases are shared with TRBD2. Trimming took 5 bases from V and 0 from J; bases not matched to a gene: 3. There are 14 residues in the CDR3. Germline V gene data show CDR1 as SGHAT and CDR2 as FQNNGV.

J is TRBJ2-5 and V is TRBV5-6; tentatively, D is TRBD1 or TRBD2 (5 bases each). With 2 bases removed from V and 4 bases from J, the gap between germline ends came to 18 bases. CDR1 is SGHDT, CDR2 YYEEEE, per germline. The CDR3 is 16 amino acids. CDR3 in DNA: TGTGCCAGCAGCTTCCGGGGCGCCCCTGCGGGAGAGACCCAGTACTTC. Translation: CASSFRGAPAGETQYF.

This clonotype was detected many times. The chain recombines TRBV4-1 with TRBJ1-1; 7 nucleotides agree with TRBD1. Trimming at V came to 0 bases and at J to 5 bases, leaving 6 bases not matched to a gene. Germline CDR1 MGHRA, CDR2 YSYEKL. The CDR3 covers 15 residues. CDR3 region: CASSQERQGNTEAFF. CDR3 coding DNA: TGCGCCAGCAGCCAAGAGAGACAGGGTAATACTGAAGCTTTCTTT.

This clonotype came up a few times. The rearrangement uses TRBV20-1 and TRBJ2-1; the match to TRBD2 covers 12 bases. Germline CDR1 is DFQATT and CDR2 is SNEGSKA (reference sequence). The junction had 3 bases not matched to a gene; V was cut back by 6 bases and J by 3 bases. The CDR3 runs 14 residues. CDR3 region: CSAGLAGHYNEQFF. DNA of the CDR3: TGCAGTGCCGGACTAGCGGGACACTACAATGAGCAGTTCTTC.

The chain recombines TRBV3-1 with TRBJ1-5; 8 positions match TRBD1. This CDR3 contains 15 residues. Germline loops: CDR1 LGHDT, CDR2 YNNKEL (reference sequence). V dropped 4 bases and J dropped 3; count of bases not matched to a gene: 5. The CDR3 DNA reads TGTGCCAGCAGCCGCGGACAGGGCTACAATCAGCCCCAGCATTTT. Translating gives CASSRGQGYNQPQHF.

CDR3 sequence reads: CSARGGQGGFHEQYF. The CDR3 bases are TGCAGTGCTAGAGGGGGGCAGGGTGGATTCCACGAGCAGTACTTC. The gene calls are TRBV20-1 and TRBJ2-7; a possible D gene is TRBD1 (6 bases). The V end lost 1 base, the J end lost 5 bases, and 18 bases lay between the germline ends. This CDR3 region has 15 residues. CDR1 and CDR2 (germline): DFQATT, SNEGSKA (reference sequence).

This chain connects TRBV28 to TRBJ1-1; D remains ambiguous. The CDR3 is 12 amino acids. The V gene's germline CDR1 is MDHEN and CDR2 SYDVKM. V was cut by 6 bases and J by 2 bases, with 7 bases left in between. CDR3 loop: CASRWINTEAFF. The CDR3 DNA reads TGTGCCAGCAGGTGGATAAACACTGAAGCTTTCTTT.

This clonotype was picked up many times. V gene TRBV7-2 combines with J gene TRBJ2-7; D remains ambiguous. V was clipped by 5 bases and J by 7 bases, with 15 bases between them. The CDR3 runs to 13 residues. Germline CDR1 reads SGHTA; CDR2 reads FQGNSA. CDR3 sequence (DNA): TGTGCCAGCAGCCCCAGCTCCGGTTCTGAGCAGTACTTC. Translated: CASSPSSGSEQYF.

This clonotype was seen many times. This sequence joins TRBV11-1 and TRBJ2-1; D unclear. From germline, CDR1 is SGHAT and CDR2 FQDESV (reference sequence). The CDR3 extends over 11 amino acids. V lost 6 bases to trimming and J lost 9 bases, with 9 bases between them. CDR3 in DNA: TGTGCCAGCAGACGACTCGGTGAGCAGTTCTTC. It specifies CASRRLGEQFF.

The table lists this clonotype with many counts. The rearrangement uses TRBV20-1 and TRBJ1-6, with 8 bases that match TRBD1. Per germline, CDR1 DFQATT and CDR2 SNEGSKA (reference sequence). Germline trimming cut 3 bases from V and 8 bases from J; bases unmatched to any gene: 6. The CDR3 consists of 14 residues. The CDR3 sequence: CSARAQGGHSPLHF. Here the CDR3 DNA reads TGCAGTGCTAGGGCACAGGGGGGCCATTCACCCCTCCACTTT.

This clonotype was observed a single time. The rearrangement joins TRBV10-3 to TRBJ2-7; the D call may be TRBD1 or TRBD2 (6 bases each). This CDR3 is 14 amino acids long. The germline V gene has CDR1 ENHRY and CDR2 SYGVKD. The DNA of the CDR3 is TGTGTCGCCGGGCCACACTCGAGGGGGGACGAGCAGTACTTC. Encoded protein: CVAGPHSRGDEQYF.

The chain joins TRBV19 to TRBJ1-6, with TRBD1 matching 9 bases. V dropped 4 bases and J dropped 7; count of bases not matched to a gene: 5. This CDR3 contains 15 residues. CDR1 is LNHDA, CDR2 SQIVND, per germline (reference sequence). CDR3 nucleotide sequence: TGTGCCAGTAGTACAACCGGGACAGGGAATTCACCCCTCCACTTT. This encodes CASSTTGTGNSPLHF.

The CDR3 bases are TGTGCCAGCAGCCCCCGACAGGGAAGTTTCTATGGCTACACCTTC. It translates to CASSPRQGSFYGYTF. The chain uses TRBV7-2 and TRBJ1-2, with 7 bases aligning to TRBD1. The junction had 10 bases not matched to a gene; V was cut back by 5 bases and J by 4 bases. Per the germline V gene, CDR1 is SGHTA and CDR2 is FQGNSA. The CDR3 consists of 15 residues.

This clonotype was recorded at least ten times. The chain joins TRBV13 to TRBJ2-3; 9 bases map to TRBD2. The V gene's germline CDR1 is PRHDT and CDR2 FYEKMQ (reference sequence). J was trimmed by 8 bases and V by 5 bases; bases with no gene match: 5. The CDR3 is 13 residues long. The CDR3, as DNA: TGTGCCAGCAGCGTTAGCGGGAGTGGTACGCAGTATTTT. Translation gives CASSVSGSGTQYF.

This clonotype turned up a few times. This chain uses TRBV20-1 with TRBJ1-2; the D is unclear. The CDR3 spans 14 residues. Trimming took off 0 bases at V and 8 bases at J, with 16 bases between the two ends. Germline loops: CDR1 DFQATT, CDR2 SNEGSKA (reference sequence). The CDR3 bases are TGCAGTGCTAGAGATTCGATCCTCCACGGCGGCTACACCTTC. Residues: CSARDSILHGGYTF.

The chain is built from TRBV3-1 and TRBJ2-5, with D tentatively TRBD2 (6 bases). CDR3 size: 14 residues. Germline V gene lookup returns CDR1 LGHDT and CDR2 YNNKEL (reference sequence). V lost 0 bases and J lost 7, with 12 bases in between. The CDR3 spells CASSQDGGFGTQYF. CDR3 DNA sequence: TGTGCCAGCAGCCAAGATGGAGGGTTCGGGACCCAGTACTTC.

DNA of the CDR3: TGCGCCAGCAGTGAGTTCGGGGAACGGGAGACCCAGTACTTC. Residues: CASSEFGERETQYF. The genes are TRBV10-1 and TRBJ2-5, with D maybe TRBD2 (5 bases). The CDR3 length is 14 residues. V lost 1 base, J lost 5 bases, and 11 bases lay in between. The V gene's germline CDR1 is WNHNN and CDR2 SYGVQD (reference sequence).

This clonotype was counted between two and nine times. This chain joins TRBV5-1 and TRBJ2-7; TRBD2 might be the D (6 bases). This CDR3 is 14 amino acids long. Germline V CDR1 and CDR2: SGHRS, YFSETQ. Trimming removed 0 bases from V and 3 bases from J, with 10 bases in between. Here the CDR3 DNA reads TGCGCCAGCAGCTTGGAAGCGGGCTACTACGAGCAGTACTTC. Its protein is CASSLEAGYYEQYF.

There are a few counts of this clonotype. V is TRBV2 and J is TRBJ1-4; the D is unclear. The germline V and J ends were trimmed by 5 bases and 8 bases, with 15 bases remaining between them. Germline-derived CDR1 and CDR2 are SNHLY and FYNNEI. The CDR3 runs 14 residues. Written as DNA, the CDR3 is TGTGCCAGCAGTCGGAGTACAAGGAAGGAAAAACTGTTTTTT. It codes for CASSRSTRKEKLFF.

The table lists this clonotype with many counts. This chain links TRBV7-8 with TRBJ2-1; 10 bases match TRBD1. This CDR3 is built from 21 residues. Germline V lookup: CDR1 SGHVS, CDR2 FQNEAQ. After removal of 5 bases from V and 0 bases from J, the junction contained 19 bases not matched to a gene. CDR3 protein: CASSPRRDRGRVGGSYNEQFF. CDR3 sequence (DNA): TGTGCCAGCAGCCCACGAAGAGACAGGGGGCGCGTGGGAGGCTCCTACAATGAGCAGTTCTTC.